One and the same sample provided the 26 T cell receptor beta chains below, sequenced in a study of T-cell memory formation after mild COVID-19. TCRdb re-called the 5' RACE reads through MiXCR, storing one row per CDR3 protein. The data hold about 270,000 distinct CDR3 sequences, with over 15% observed a single time. Sample: PBMCs or a T cell subset sorted from them (not recorded which). The receptors here all came from a man younger than 30 who had mild COVID-19 (a few samples of this study predate the infection). Cell type and time point are not known.

The genes are TRBV7-8 and TRBJ2-1; 8 nucleotides line up with TRBD2. The CDR3 sequence is 15 residues long. Germline CDR1 is SGHVS and CDR2 is FQNEAQ. V lost 6 bases, J lost 9 bases, and 13 bases stayed unmatched. The CDR3 loop reads CASRTRDLRGGEQFF. The CDR3 nucleotides are TGTGCCAGCAGAACCAGGGACCTCCGGGGGGGTGAGCAGTTCTTC.

This clonotype turned up a few times. The V gene is TRBV4-1, the J gene TRBJ1-5; D gene ambiguous. Germline V gene lookup returns CDR1 MGHRA and CDR2 YSYEKL. The CDR3 is 15 amino acids. V shed 1 base and J shed 6 bases, with 13 bases lying between them. The CDR3: CASSQGAEVSQPQHF. The CDR3, as DNA: TGCGCCAGCAGCCAAGGGGCGGAGGTCTCTCAGCCCCAGCATTTT.

This chain connects TRBV7-2 to TRBJ2-1; 8 bases align to TRBD1. This CDR3 is built from 14 residues. Trimming at V came to 4 bases and at J to 16 bases, leaving 15 bases not matched to a gene. Germline assignment: CDR1 SGHTA and CDR2 FQGNSA. CDR3 sequence (DNA): TGTGCCAGCAGCTCATCCGGACAGGGCAGAAACGTTTTCTTC. Amino acid sequence: CASSSSGQGRNVFF. Full variable domain (rest looked up from reference TRBV7-2 and TRBJ2-1): GAGVSQSPSNKVTEKGKDVELRCDPISGHTALYWYRQSLGQGLEFLIYFQGNSAPDKSGLPSDRFSAERTGGSVSTLTIQRTQQEDSAVYLCASSSSGQGRNVFFGPGTRLTVL.

The gene calls are TRBV6-5 and TRBJ2-1; D is ambiguous. The CDR3 has 13 amino acids. The V end lost 6 bases, the J end lost 8 bases, and 14 bases lay between the germline ends. Per germline, CDR1 MNHEY and CDR2 SVGAGI. The CDR3 is CASRTWEWDEQFF. Written as DNA, the CDR3 is TGTGCCAGCAGGACGTGGGAATGGGATGAGCAGTTCTTC.

Comment on this clonotype: As the CDR3 is not closed by the conserved phenylalanine or tryptophan, this likely results from a read error. The V gene is TRBV7-6, the J gene TRBJ2-5; 7 nucleotides match TRBD1. Germline V lookup: CDR1 SGHVS, CDR2 FNYEAQ. This CDR3 has 15 amino acids. The CDR3 DNA is TGTGCAAGCACCTTTGGGCAGGGGGTCCGAGAGACCCAGTACTTA. This sequence encodes CASTFGQGVRETQYL.

CDR3 coding DNA: TGTGCCAGCAGCATTGGATGGGACAGAGACAATGAGCAGTTCTTC. Protein sequence: CASSIGWDRDNEQFF. This chain links TRBV7-9 with TRBJ2-1; 7 positions agree with TRBD1. CDR3 size: 15 residues. Looked up from germline, CDR1 is SEHNR and CDR2 is FQNEAQ (reference sequence). Unmatched junction bases numbered 9, after V lost 5 bases and J lost 5 bases.

The chain carries TRBV5-1 and TRBJ2-7; a weak D match, TRBD2 (6 bases). The V and J ends lost 5 bases and 5 bases respectively, with 23 bases between them. From germline, CDR1 is SGHRS and CDR2 YFSETQ. CDR3 size: 16 residues. The chain's CDR3 is CASRPTPLASVDEQYF. The CDR3, as DNA: TGCGCCAGCAGACCAACCCCACTAGCCTCAGTGGACGAGCAGTACTTC.

This clonotype was seen only a few times. The chain combines TRBV5-1 with TRBJ2-5; the match to TRBD2 covers 14 bases. Germline V gene lookup returns CDR1 SGHRS and CDR2 YFSETQ. The CDR3 contains 18 residues. The V segment lost 2 bases and the J segment 4 bases; nucleotides outside the gene matches: 10. CDR3 in DNA: TGCGCCAGCAGCTTAGGGACTAGCGGGGGAGGCGGCTCAGAGACCCAGTACTTC. It encodes CASSLGTSGGGGSETQYF. Full variable domain (remainder filled in from reference TRBV5-1 and TRBJ2-5): KAGVTQTPRYLIKTRGQQVTLSCSPISGHRSVSWYQQTPGQGLQFLFEYFSETQRNKGNFPGRFSGRQFSNSRSEMNVSTLELGDSALYLCASSLGTSGGGGSETQYFGPGTRLLVL.

The genes are TRBV7-2 and TRBJ1-4; D not resolved. V was cut by 4 bases and J by 0 bases, with 12 bases left in between. The length of the CDR3 is 16 residues. The germline CDR1 and CDR2 sequences are SGHTA and FQGNSA. CDR3 region: CASSSLGRPTNEKLFF. CDR3 nucleotide sequence: TGTGCCAGCAGCTCCCTCGGACGTCCAACTAATGAAAAACTGTTTTTT.

This clonotype was found a few times. The V gene is TRBV3-1, the J gene TRBJ1-1; 7 positions agree with TRBD1. V dropped 5 bases and J dropped 8; count of bases not matched to a gene: 5. Germline V gene lookup returns CDR1 LGHDT and CDR2 YNNKEL (reference sequence). CDR3 length: 12 residues. The CDR3 coding sequence is TGTGCCAGCAGCGACAGGGCGATGGAAGCTTTCTTT. Protein product: CASSDRAMEAFF.

This clonotype appeared a few times. The V call is TRBV6-2 or TRBV6-3, the J call TRBJ1-1, with D tentatively TRBD1 (5 bases). The germline gives CDR1 MNHEY, CDR2 SVGEGT. CDR3 length: 12 amino acids. Trimming removed 6 bases from V and 3 bases from J, with 8 bases in between. CDR3 nucleotide sequence: TGTGCCAGCAGCATAGGGGACACTGAAGCTTTCTTT. It specifies CASSIGDTEAFF.

This clonotype is a singleton in its sample. The chain carries TRBV2 and TRBJ2-1, with a weak D call TRBD2 (6 bases). The CDR3 length is 12 residues. Germline CDR1 SNHLY, CDR2 FYNNEI. V dropped 6 bases and J dropped 6 bases, with 9 bases sitting between them. The CDR3 loop is CASRPGGNEQFF. CDR3 coding DNA: TGTGCCAGCAGGCCCGGGGGCAATGAGCAGTTCTTC.

In its sample, this clonotype was seen many times. V is TRBV4-1 and J is TRBJ2-7; no definite D call. This CDR3 region has 11 residues. Germline V gives CDR1 MGHRA, CDR2 YSYEKL. V gave up 1 base and J gave up 5 bases, with 3 bases separating them. DNA of the CDR3: TGCGCCAGCAGCCAAGGAAACGAGCAGTACTTC. Encoded protein: CASSQGNEQYF.

The sample holds many counts of this clonotype. The chain recombines TRBV11-2 with TRBJ2-3; D gene unclear. Germline V gene sequence: CDR1 SGHAT, CDR2 FQNNGV. V gave up 3 bases and J gave up 0 bases, with 7 bases separating them. This CDR3 is built from 14 residues. In nucleotides, the CDR3 is TGTGCCAGCAGCTTCGATCGTAGCACAGATACGCAGTATTTT. Translated, it gives CASSFDRSTDTQYF.

The rearrangement joins TRBV6-2 or TRBV6-3 to TRBJ2-7; tentative D call: TRBD2 (6 bases). CDR1 is MNHEY, CDR2 SVGEGT, per germline. The CDR3 loop spans 12 amino acids. V lost 5 bases and J lost 7, with 12 bases in between. CDR3 protein: CASSTTGDEQYV. The CDR3, as DNA: TGTGCCAGCAGTACAACGGGGGATGAGCAGTACGTC.

This clonotype was seen more than once but under ten times. The CDR3 reads CASSLGTGASGELFF. CDR3 bases: TGCGCCAGCAGCTTGGGGACAGGGGCCTCCGGGGAGCTGTTTTTT. The rearrangement uses TRBV5-1 and TRBJ2-2; 9 positions match TRBD1. The CDR3 loop spans 15 amino acids. Germline V gives CDR1 SGHRS, CDR2 YFSETQ. V lost 0 bases to trimming and J lost 6 bases; unmatched junction nucleotides: 3.

This clonotype was recorded many times. The chain uses TRBV4-2 and TRBJ1-1, with D possibly matching TRBD1 (6 bases). The CDR3 is 15 residues long. V lost 0 bases to trimming and J lost 3 bases, with 11 bases between them. CDR1 is LGHNA and CDR2 is YNFKEQ in the germline V gene. CDR3 residues: CASSQEVTGYTEAFF. For the CDR3, the DNA is TGTGCCAGCAGCCAAGAGGTCACAGGGTACACTGAAGCTTTCTTT.

This clonotype was detected only a few times. This sequence joins TRBV29-1 and TRBJ1-3; D is unclear. CDR1 and CDR2 (germline): SQVTM, ANQGSEA. V lost 6 bases and J lost 1, with 7 bases in between. This CDR3 comprises 12 residues. This CDR3 is CSVRFSGNTIYF. CDR3 nucleotide sequence: TGCAGCGTACGGTTTTCTGGAAACACCATATATTTT.

The V and J genes are TRBV30 and TRBJ1-5; no clear D gene. V lost 4 bases, J lost 1 base, and 8 bases lay in between. Germline CDR1 and CDR2: GTSNPN and SVGIG (reference sequence). This CDR3 comprises 13 residues. CDR3 sequence reads: CAWTERSNQPQHF. As DNA, the CDR3 is TGTGCCTGGACGGAGAGGAGCAATCAGCCCCAGCATTTT.

This clonotype appeared many times. The rearrangement uses TRBV7-9 and TRBJ1-5; D unclear. V was cut by 2 bases and J by 6 bases, with 5 bases left in between. From germline, CDR1 is SEHNR and CDR2 FQNEAQ (reference sequence). This CDR3 has 12 amino acids. The CDR3 nucleotides are TGTGCCAGCAGCTTATATAGTCAGCCCCAGCATTTT. This sequence encodes CASSLYSQPQHF. Drawing the rest from reference TRBV7-9 and TRBJ1-5, the complete variable domain is DTGVSQNPRHKITKRGQNVTFRCDPISEHNRLYWYRQTLGQGPEFLTYFQNEAQLEKSRLLSDRFSAERPKGSFSTLEIQRTEQGDSAMYLCASSLYSQPQHFGDGTRLSIL.

This clonotype was picked up many times. The chain is built from TRBV4-2 and TRBJ2-2, with unresolved D. V was pared by 5 bases and J by 5 bases, with 9 bases between. Germline CDR1 and CDR2: LGHNA and YNFKEQ. The CDR3 is 13 residues long. The CDR3 bases are TGTGCCAGCAGCTACGGGTGGACCGGGGAGCTGTTTTTT. Its translation is CASSYGWTGELFF.

This clonotype was picked up a small number of times. The V call is TRBV10-3, the J call TRBJ2-5, with 9 positions matching TRBD2. The germline V gene has CDR1 ENHRY and CDR2 SYGVKD. The V segment lost 5 bases and the J segment 1 base; nucleotides outside the gene matches: 14. This CDR3 has 18 residues. The chain's CDR3 is CAISSRPYSGGFQETQYF. CDR3 DNA: TGTGCCATCAGTAGCCGACCGTATAGCGGGGGTTTCCAAGAGACCCAGTACTTC.

The rearrangement links TRBV12-3 or TRBV12-4 to TRBJ2-6; D unclear. The CDR3 is made up of 15 amino acids. V lost 6 bases to trimming and J lost 0 bases, with 9 bases between them. CDR3 amino acids: CASSPPDSGANVLTF. DNA of the CDR3: TGTGCCAGCAGCCCCCCAGACTCTGGGGCCAACGTCCTGACTTTC.

The CDR3 here is CASSPGGPQRETQYF. The CDR3 bases are TGTGCCAGCAGCCCCGGGGGCCCCCAGCGAGAGACCCAGTACTTC. The gene calls are TRBV7-8 and TRBJ2-5; D possibly matches TRBD1 or TRBD2 (6 bases each). The CDR3 totals 15 residues. V lost 5 bases, J lost 4 bases, and 17 bases lay in between. The germline V gene encodes CDR1 SGHVS and CDR2 FQNEAQ.

The CDR3 DNA reads as TGTGCCAGCAGTGATCGCGGAGGACTAGCTGCAGGTAATGAGCAGTTCTTC. As protein: CASSDRGGLAAGNEQFF. The genes are TRBV25-1 and TRBJ2-1, with TRBD2 matching over 8 bases. The CDR3 runs to 17 residues. The V gene end was trimmed by 3 bases and the J gene end by 7 bases; junction bases not matched to a gene: 14. The germline V gene has CDR1 MGHDK and CDR2 SYGVNS.

The chain combines TRBV24-1 with TRBJ1-1; D is uncertain. Looked up from germline, CDR1 is KGHDR and CDR2 is SFDVKD. V lost 2 bases and J 4 bases, leaving 13 bases between the germline ends. The length of the CDR3 is 15 residues. CDR3 in amino acids: CATSDSPGLGTEAFF. The CDR3 coding sequence is TGTGCCACCAGTGATTCCCCCGGGTTGGGCACTGAAGCTTTCTTT.